The subject of this entry is one TCR beta chain. Per the study methods: Quantification of nucleated cells was approximated via reference gene primer amplification. Data came from immunoSEQ multiplex PCR; TCRdb stores just in-frame clones and leaves some out. That table is the source of V, J and clone size, and D and trimming were worked out from the DNA. The sample has 130,000 to 150,000 clones; over 65% are singletons. The V gene's germline CDR1 is SGHDT and CDR2 YYEEEE. Unmatched junction bases numbered 9, after V lost 4 bases and J lost 0 bases. The CDR3 runs to 19 residues. The data stem from a study of blood T cell repertoires in COVID-19. The wider study: Some COVID-19 samples were acute and others convalescent; all came from the United States, Italy and Spain.

The TCR sequence derives from a human donor in a cohort sampled during active COVID-19. Sequencing was done on a sample of peripheral blood. The V gene is TRBV5-6, the J gene TRBJ2-1, with 14 bases lining up with TRBD2. The CDR3 DNA sequence: TGTGCCAGCAGCCCAACAGGACTAGCGGGGGGAACCTCCTACAATGAGCAGTTCTTC. This codes for CASSPTGLAGGTSYNEQFF.